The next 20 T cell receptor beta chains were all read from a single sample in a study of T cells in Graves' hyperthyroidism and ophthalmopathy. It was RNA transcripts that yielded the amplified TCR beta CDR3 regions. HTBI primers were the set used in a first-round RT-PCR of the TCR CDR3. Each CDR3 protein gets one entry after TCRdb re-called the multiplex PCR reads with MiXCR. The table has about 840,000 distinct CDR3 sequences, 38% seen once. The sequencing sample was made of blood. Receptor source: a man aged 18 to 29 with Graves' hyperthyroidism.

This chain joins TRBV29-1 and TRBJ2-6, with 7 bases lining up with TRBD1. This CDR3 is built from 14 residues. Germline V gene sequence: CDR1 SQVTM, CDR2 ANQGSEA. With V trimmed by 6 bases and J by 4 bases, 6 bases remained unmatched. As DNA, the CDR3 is TGCAGCGTCGCTTCGGGACAGGGGGCCAACGTCCTGACTTTC. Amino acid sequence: CSVASGQGANVLTF. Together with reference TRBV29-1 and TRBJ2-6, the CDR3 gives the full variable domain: SAVISQKPSRDICQRGTSLTIQCQVDSQVTMMFWYRQQPGQSLTLIATANQGSEATYESGFVIDKFPISRPNLTFSTLTVSNMSPEDSSIYLCSVASGQGANVLTFGAGSRLTVL.

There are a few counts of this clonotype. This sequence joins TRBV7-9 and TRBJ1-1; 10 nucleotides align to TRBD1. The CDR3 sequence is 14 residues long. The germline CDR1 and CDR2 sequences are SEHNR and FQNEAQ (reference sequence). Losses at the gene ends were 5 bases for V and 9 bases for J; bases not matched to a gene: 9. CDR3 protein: CASSPGQGVVQAFF. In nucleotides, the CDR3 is TGTGCCAGCAGCCCCGGACAGGGGGTCGTTCAAGCTTTCTTT.

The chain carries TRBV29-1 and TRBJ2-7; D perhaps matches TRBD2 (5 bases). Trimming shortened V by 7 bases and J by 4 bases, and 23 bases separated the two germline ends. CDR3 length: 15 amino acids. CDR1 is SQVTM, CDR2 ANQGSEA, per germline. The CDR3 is CSARGMGYPFYEQYF. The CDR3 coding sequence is TGCAGCGCCCGGGGTATGGGGTACCCATTTTACGAGCAGTACTTC.

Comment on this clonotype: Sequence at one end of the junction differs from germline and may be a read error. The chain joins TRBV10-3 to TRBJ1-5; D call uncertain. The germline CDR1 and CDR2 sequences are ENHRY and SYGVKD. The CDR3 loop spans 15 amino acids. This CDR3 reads CASSQPEVSNQPQHF. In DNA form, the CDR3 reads TGTGCCAGCAGTCAGCCAGAAGTTAGCAATCAGCCCCAGCATTTT.

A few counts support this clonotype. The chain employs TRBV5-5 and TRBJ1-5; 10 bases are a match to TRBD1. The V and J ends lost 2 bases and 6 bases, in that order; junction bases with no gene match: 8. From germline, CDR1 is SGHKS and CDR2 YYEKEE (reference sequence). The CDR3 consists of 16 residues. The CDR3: CASSLEGTGVVQPQHF. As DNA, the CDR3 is TGTGCCAGCAGCTTAGAGGGGACAGGGGTGGTTCAGCCCCAGCATTTT.

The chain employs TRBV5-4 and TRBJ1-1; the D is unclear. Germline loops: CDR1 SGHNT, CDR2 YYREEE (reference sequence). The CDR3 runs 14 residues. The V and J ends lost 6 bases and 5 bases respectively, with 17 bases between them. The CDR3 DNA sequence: TGTGCCAGCAACCTGGACCCGTCGGGGACTGAAGCTTTCTTT. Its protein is CASNLDPSGTEAFF.

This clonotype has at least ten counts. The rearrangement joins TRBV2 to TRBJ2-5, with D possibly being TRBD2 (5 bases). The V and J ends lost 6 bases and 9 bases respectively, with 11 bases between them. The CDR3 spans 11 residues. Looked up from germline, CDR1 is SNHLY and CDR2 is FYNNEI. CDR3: CASSGESAQYF. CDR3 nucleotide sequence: TGTGCCAGCAGCGGGGAGTCGGCCCAGTACTTC. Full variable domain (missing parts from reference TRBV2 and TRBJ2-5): EPEVTQTPSHQVTQMGQEVILRCVPISNHLYFYWYRQILGQKVEFLVSFYNNEISEKSEIFDDQFSVERPDGSNFTLKIRSTKLEDSAMYFCASSGESAQYFGPGTRLLVL.

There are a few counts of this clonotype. CDR3 coding DNA: TGTGCCAGCAGCCCCCGGACGGATGGGTGGGAAAAACTGTTTTTT. Translated: CASSPRTDGWEKLFF. The chain links TRBV9 to TRBJ1-4; D ambiguous. Per the germline V gene, CDR1 is SGDLS and CDR2 is YYNGEE. V lost 4 bases, J lost 8 bases, and 18 bases lay in between. The CDR3 sequence is 15 residues long.

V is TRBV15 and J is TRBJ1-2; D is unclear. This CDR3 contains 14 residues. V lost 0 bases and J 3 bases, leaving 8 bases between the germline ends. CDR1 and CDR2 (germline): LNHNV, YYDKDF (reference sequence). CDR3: CATSRDPGHYGYTF. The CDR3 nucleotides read TGTGCCACCAGCAGAGATCCGGGTCACTATGGCTACACCTTC.

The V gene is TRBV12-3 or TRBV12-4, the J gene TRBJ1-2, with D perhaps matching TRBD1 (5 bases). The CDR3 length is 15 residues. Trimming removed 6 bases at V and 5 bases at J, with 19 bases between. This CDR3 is CASSPPTRVNYGYTF. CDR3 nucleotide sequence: TGTGCCAGCAGCCCCCCCACCAGGGTGAATTATGGCTACACCTTC.

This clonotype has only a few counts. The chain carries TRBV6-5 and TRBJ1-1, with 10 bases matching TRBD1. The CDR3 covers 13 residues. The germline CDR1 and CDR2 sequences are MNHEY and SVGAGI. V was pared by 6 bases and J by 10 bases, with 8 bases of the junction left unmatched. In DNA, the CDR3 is TGTGCCAGCAGCCAAGAGCGGGACAGGGGAGCTTTCTTT. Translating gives CASSQERDRGAFF.

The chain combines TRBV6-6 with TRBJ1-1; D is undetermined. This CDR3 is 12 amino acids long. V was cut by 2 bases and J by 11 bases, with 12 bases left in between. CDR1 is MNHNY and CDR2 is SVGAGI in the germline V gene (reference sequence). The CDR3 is CASSYEANEAFF. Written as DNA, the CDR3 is TGTGCCAGCAGTTACGAGGCCAACGAGGCTTTCTTT.

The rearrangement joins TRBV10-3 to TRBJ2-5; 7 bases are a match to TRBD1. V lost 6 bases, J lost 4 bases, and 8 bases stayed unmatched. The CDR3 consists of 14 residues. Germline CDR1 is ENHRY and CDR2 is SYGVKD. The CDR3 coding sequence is TGTGCCATCAGGGAGACAGGGAACCCAGAGACCCAGTACTTC. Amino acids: CAIRETGNPETQYF.

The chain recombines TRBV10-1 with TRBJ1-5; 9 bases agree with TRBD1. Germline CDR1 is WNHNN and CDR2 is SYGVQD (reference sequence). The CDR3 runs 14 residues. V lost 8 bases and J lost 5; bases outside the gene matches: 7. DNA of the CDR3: TGCGCCAGCCCGGGGGGACAGGGACATCAGCCCCAGCATTTT. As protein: CASPGGQGHQPQHF.

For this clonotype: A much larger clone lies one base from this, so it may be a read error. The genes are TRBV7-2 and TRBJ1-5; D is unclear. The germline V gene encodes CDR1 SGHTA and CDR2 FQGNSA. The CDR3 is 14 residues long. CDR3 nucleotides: TGTGCCAGCAGCCTGAAACCAAGCGATCAGCCCCGGCATTTT. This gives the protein CASSLKPSDQPRHF.

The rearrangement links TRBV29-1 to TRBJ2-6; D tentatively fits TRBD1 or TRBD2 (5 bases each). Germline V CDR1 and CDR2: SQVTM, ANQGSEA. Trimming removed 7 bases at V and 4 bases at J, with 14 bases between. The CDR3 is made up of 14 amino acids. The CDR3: CSGSGTEGANVLTF. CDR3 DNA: TGCAGCGGTTCCGGGACGGAGGGGGCCAACGTCCTGACTTTC.

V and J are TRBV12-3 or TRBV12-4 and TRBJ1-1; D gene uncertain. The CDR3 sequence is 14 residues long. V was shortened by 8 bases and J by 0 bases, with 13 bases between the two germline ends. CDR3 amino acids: CASSSPVMNTEAFF. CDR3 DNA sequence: TGTGCCAGCTCGTCGCCGGTAATGAACACTGAAGCTTTCTTT.

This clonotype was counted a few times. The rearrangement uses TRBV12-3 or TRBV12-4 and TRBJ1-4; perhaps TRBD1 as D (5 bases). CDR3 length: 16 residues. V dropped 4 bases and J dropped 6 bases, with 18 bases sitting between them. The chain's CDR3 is CASSSRRAVFDEKLFF. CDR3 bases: TGTGCCAGCAGTTCCCGCAGGGCGGTTTTTGATGAAAAACTGTTTTTT.

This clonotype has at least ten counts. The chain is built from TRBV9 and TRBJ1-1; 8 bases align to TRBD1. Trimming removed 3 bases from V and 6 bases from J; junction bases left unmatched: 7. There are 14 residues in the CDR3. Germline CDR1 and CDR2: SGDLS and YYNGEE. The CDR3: CASSETGADSEAFF. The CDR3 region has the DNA TGTGCCAGCAGCGAGACAGGGGCGGACTCTGAAGCTTTCTTT.

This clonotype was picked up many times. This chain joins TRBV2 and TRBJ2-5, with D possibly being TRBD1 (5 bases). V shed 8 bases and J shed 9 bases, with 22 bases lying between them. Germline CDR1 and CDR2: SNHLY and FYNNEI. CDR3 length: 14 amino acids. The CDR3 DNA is TGTGCCAGCGGTCGCAGGGCCCCCACAGAAGCCCAGTACTTC. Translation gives CASGRRAPTEAQYF. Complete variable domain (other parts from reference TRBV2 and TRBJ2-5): EPEVTQTPSHQVTQMGQEVILRCVPISNHLYFYWYRQILGQKVEFLVSFYNNEISEKSEIFDDQFSVERPDGSNFTLKIRSTKLEDSAMYFCASGRRAPTEAQYFGPGTRLLVL.